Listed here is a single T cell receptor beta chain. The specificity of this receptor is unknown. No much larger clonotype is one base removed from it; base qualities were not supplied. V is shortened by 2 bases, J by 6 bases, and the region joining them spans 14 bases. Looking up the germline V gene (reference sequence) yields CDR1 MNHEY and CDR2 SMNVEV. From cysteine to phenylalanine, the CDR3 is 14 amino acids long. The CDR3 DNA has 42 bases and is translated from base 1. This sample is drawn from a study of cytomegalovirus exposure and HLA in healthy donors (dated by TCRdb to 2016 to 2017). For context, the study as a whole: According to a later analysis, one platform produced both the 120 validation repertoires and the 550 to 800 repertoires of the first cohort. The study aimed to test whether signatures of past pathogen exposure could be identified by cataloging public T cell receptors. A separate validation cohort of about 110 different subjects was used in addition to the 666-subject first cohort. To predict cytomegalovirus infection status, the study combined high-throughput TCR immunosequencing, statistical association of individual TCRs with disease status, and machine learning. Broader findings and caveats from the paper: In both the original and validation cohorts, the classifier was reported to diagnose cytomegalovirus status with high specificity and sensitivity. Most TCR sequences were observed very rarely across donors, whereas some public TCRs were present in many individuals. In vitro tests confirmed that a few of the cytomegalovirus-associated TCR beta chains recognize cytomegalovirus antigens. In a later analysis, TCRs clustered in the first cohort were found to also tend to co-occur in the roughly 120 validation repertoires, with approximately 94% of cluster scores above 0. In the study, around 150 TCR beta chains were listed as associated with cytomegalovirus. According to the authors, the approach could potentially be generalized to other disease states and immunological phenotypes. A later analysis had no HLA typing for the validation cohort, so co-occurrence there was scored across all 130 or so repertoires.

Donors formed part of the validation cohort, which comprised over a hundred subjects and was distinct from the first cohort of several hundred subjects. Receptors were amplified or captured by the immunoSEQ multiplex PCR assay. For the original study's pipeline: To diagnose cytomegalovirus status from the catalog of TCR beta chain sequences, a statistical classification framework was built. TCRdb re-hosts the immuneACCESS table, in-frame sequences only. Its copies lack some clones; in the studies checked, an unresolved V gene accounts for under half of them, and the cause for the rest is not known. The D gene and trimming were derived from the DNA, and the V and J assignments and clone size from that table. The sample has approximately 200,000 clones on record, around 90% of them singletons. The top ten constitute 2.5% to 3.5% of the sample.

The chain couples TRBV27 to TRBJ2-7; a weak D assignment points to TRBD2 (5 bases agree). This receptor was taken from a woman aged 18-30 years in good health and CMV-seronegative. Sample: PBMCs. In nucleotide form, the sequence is TGTGCCAGCAGTTTACAGCGAGACGGGGTCGAGCAGTACTTC. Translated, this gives CASSLQRDGVEQYF.